The clone carrying this TCR beta chain appeared once. This record comes from a study of blood T cell repertoires in COVID-19. Looking at the study overall: The United States, Italy and Spain provided the acute and convalescent COVID-19 samples. T cells, B-cell-depleted T cells, or PBMCs provided the cDNA or gDNA that served as material.

Per the original methods: Nucleated cell counts were estimated from reference gene primer amplification. Sequenced by immunoSEQ multiplex PCR; TCRdb stores in-frame clones only, minus some. D and trimming were read from the DNA, whereas the V and J calls and clone size are those reported in that table. The sample lists around 260,000 clones, more than 75% occurring once. Per the germline V gene, CDR1 is KGHSH and CDR2 is LQKENI. CDR3 length: 15 amino acids. Trimming took off 0 bases at V and 1 base at J, with 9 bases between the two ends. The chain combines TRBV18 with TRBJ1-1; unclear D gene. The clonotype was recovered from a woman aged 40 to 50 who had recovered from COVID-19. The sample taken for sequencing was peripheral blood. The CDR3 loop reads CASSPPPGWNTEAFF. The DNA for the CDR3 is TGTGCCAGCTCACCACCGCCAGGATGGAACACTGAAGCTTTCTTT.